The 21 T cell receptor beta chains presented below share a single source sample, sequenced in a study of blood T cell repertoires in COVID-19. Sequencing was performed with immunoSEQ multiplex PCR; in TCRdb, only in-frame clones are kept and a portion is missing. The repertoire holds some 45,000 clones, 85% to 90% seen once, with approximately 15% in the top ten. The sequencing input was peripheral blood. The receptors stem from a human donor in a cohort sampled during active COVID-19.

The gene calls are TRBV9 and TRBJ2-1; 9 positions match TRBD2. The CDR3 has 15 residues. The V and J ends lost 8 bases and 3 bases, in that order; junction bases with no gene match: 9. Germline V gene lookup returns CDR1 SGDLS and CDR2 YYNGEE. The CDR3 bases are TGTGCCAGTCAGGGGCCTAGCGGGAACTACAATGAGCAGTTCTTC. This encodes CASQGPSGNYNEQFF.

This clone was recorded a few times. This CDR3 reads CASSLDRVSQPQHF. For the CDR3, the DNA is TGTGCCAGCAGTCTGGACAGGGTGAGTCAGCCCCAGCATTTT. The chain recombines TRBV3-1 (or the pseudogene TRBV3-2) with TRBJ1-5; TRBD1 agrees at 8 bases. The CDR3 has 14 residues. J gave up 6 bases and V 6 bases, and 7 bases lay outside the gene matches. In germline, CDR1 is LGHDT, CDR2 YNNKEL (reference sequence).

The sample holds a few counts of this clone. The chain carries TRBV7-9 and TRBJ1-5, with D perhaps TRBD1 (6 bases). There are 13 residues in the CDR3. The V and J ends lost 3 bases and 4 bases respectively, with 7 bases between them. CDR1 is SEHNR, CDR2 FQNEAQ, per germline (reference sequence). The CDR3 reads CASSFGQNQPQHF. The CDR3 DNA reads TGTGCCAGCAGCTTCGGACAGAATCAGCCCCAGCATTTT.

The V gene is TRBV30, the J gene TRBJ1-4, with D uncertain. CDR1 is GTSNPN, CDR2 SVGIG, per germline (reference sequence). With 5 bases removed from V and 0 bases from J, the gap between germline ends came to 10 bases. The CDR3 totals 14 residues. CDR3 loop: CAWGPSATNEKLFF. CDR3 coding DNA: TGTGCCTGGGGGCCGAGTGCAACTAATGAAAAACTGTTTTTT. The full variable domain, rest sourced from reference TRBV30 and TRBJ1-4, is SQTIHQWPATLVQPVGSPLSLECTVEGTSNPNLYWYRQAAGRGLQLLFYSVGIGQISSEVPQNLSASRPQDRQFILSSKKLLLSDSGFYLCAWGPSATNEKLFFGSGTQLSVL.

The gene calls are TRBV5-4 and TRBJ2-3, with 7 nucleotides matching TRBD2. The CDR3 spans 13 residues. CDR1 SGHNT and CDR2 YYREEE come from the germline V gene (reference sequence). Losses at the gene ends were 0 bases for V and 11 bases for J; bases not matched to a gene: 6. DNA for the CDR3: TGTGCCAGCAGCTTGGAATCCGGGGGGAAGCAGTATTTT. Amino acid sequence: CASSLESGGKQYF.

The CDR3 DNA is TGTGCCAGTAGTCCGGACAGCTACACAGATACGCAGTATTTT. It is translated as CASSPDSYTDTQYF. This chain links TRBV19 with TRBJ2-3, with D maybe TRBD1 (6 bases). V lost 5 bases to trimming and J lost 2 bases, with 11 bases between them. CDR3 length equals 14 residues. Germline V gene data show CDR1 as LNHDA and CDR2 as SQIVND (reference sequence).

Concerning this clone: Within the sample, other DNA sequences also encode this same CDR3. The chain couples TRBV7-9 to TRBJ2-3; D gene ambiguous. V gave up 6 bases and J gave up 0 bases, with 10 bases separating them. CDR1 is SEHNR and CDR2 is FQNEAQ in the germline V gene (reference sequence). The length of the CDR3 is 14 residues. CDR3 sequence (DNA): TGTGCCAGCAGTGGCGGCGGTAGCACAGATACGCAGTATTTT. This gives the protein CASSGGGSTDTQYF.

The J gene is TRBJ1-3, the V gene TRBV19; D uncertain. The CDR3 totals 14 residues. Trimming left V 3 bases short and J 0 bases short, with 6 bases between. The V gene's germline CDR1 is LNHDA and CDR2 SQIVND (reference sequence). Here the CDR3 reads CASSIPVSGNTIYF. The CDR3 region has the DNA TGTGCCAGTAGTATTCCGGTCTCTGGAAACACCATATATTTT.

This clone was picked up one time. This sequence joins TRBV10-2 and TRBJ1-6, with D hard to call. CDR3 length: 14 amino acids. The germline gives CDR1 WSHSY, CDR2 SAAADI. Deletions cut 0 bases from V and 11 bases from J, with 11 bases between. CDR3 in amino acids: CASSESGAAAPLHF. The CDR3 nucleotides read TGCGCCAGCAGTGAGTCCGGCGCGGCCGCACCCCTCCACTTT.

The rearrangement joins TRBV7-6 to TRBJ1-1, with 7 nucleotides matching TRBD1. The germline V gene has CDR1 SGHVS and CDR2 FNYEAQ. The ends lost 1 base at V and 5 bases at J; junction bases unmatched: 7. The CDR3 has 15 amino acids. CDR3 bases: TGTGCCAGCAGCTTAGAGTTTTCAGGGGGAACTGAAGCTTTCTTT. It codes for CASSLEFSGGTEAFF.

The J gene is TRBJ1-1, the V gene TRBV7-9; 12 bases align to TRBD1. The CDR3 totals 16 residues. Losses at the gene ends were 1 base for V and 5 bases for J; bases not matched to a gene: 5. Germline V gene sequence: CDR1 SEHNR, CDR2 FQNEAQ (reference sequence). In DNA, the CDR3 is TGTGCCAGCAGCTTAGAGGGGACAGGGGGCTTGACTGAAGCTTTCTTT. Its protein product is CASSLEGTGGLTEAFF.

The V and J genes are TRBV27 and TRBJ2-7, with a tentative D call TRBD2 (6 bases). The CDR3 has 16 residues. Germline V CDR1 and CDR2: MNHEY, SMNVEV (reference sequence). With 6 bases removed from V and 2 bases from J, the gap between germline ends came to 20 bases. The CDR3 nucleotides are TGTGCCAGCAGCTTCATTGGAGGGGTAATGCCCTACGAGCAGTACTTC. Encoded protein: CASSFIGGVMPYEQYF.

The rearrangement links TRBV19 to TRBJ1-6, with 9 bases aligning to TRBD1. Germline CDR1 and CDR2: LNHDA and SQIVND (reference sequence). V shed 7 bases, J shed 9 bases, and the junction held 4 bases outside the gene matches. The CDR3 extends over 13 amino acids. Here the CDR3 DNA reads TGTGCCAGTAAGGGACAGGGCTTTTCACCCCTCCACTTT. It yields the protein CASKGQGFSPLHF.

This clone was seen just once. This chain uses TRBV19 with TRBJ2-5; the D gene is possibly TRBD2 (5 bases). The CDR3 runs to 14 residues. Germline values: CDR1 LNHDA, CDR2 SQIVND (reference sequence). Deletions cut 2 bases from V and 5 bases from J, with 12 bases between. The DNA for the CDR3 is TGTGCCAGTAGTATAAATGCGGGTACGGAGACCCAGTACTTC. Its translation: CASSINAGTETQYF. The full variable domain, with the rest looked up from reference TRBV19 and TRBJ2-5, is DGGITQSPKYLFRKEGQNVTLSCEQNLNHDAMYWYRQDPGQGLRLIYYSQIVNDFQKGDIAEGYSVSREKKESFPLTVTSAQKNPTAFYLCASSINAGTETQYFGPGTRLLVL.

J is TRBJ1-4 and V is TRBV4-3; D gene uncertain. This CDR3 comprises 15 residues. Deletions cut 0 bases from V and 0 bases from J, with 5 bases between. The germline CDR1 and CDR2 sequences are LGHNA and YSLEER. CDR3 bases: TGCGCCAGCAGCCAAGAAGCCCCAACTAATGAAAAACTGTTTTTT. Encoded protein: CASSQEAPTNEKLFF.

This chain connects TRBV7-2 to TRBJ2-1; TRBD2 aligns across 13 bases. Germline V lookup: CDR1 SGHTA, CDR2 FQGNSA. CDR3 size: 17 residues. V dropped 5 bases and J dropped 4; count of bases not matched to a gene: 8. CDR3 loop: CASSLGLAGANYNEQFF. The CDR3 DNA reads as TGTGCCAGCAGCCTCGGACTAGCGGGGGCCAATTACAATGAGCAGTTCTTC.

This clone occurred once. Other DNA sequences from this sample encode an identical CDR3 as well. The rearrangement uses TRBV5-4 and TRBJ2-5; TRBD2 matches 11 bases. V trimming: 2 bases; J trimming: 4 bases; junction bases outside the gene matches: 1. The CDR3 extends over 14 amino acids. Germline lookup yields CDR1 SGHNT and CDR2 YYREEE (reference sequence). The CDR3 loop reads CASSFTSGGETQYF. The CDR3 region has the DNA TGTGCCAGCAGCTTTACTAGCGGGGGAGAGACCCAGTACTTC.

This chain connects TRBV4-1 to TRBJ1-3, with 10 bases identical to TRBD1. V shed 4 bases and J 0 bases; nucleotides not matched to a gene: 6. This CDR3 has 17 amino acids. Looked up from germline, CDR1 is MGHRA and CDR2 is YSYEKL. The CDR3 DNA reads TGCGCCAGCAGCCGACAGGGGGCTCTTATCTCTGGAAACACCATATATTTT. As protein: CASSRQGALISGNTIYF.

For this clone: Its ends do not fully match the called genes, so a read error is possible. V gene TRBV7-7 combines with J gene TRBJ2-1; the D gene is possibly TRBD2 (7 bases). The CDR3 runs to 14 residues. CDR1 SSHAT and CDR2 FNYEAQ come from the germline V gene (reference sequence). The CDR3 here is CASSSGGGQLKFFF. The CDR3 coding sequence is TGTGCTAGCAGCTCAGGCGGGGGCCAACTGAAGTTTTTCTTC. Combining the CDR3 with reference TRBV7-7 and TRBJ2-1 gives the whole variable domain GAGVSQSPRYKVTKRGQDVTLRCDPISSHATLYWYQQALGQGPEFLTYFNYEAQPDKSGLPSDRFSAERPEGSISTLTIQRTEQRDSAMYRCASSSGGGQLKFFFGPGTRLTVL.

This clone came up once. V and J are TRBV5-1 and TRBJ1-4; 8 nucleotides line up with TRBD1. The trim removed 2 bases at V and 8 bases at J, leaving 5 bases unmatched. CDR1 is SGHRS and CDR2 is YFSETQ in the germline V gene. This CDR3 is built from 14 residues. The CDR3, as DNA: TGCGCCAGCAGCTTCGGACAGGGCGGGGAAAAACTGTTTTTT. This encodes CASSFGQGGEKLFF.

V and J are TRBV6-5 and TRBJ2-5, with D perhaps TRBD2 (5 bases). This CDR3 region has 12 residues. The V end was cut by 4 bases, the J end by 5 bases, with 8 bases between. CDR1 MNHEY and CDR2 SVGAGI come from the germline V gene. The CDR3 spells CASSFTGETQYF. The DNA of the CDR3 is TGTGCCAGCAGTTTTACGGGGGAGACCCAGTACTTC.